Sequencing of this TCR beta chain was carried out in a study of blood T cell repertoires in COVID-19. Whole-study context: Specimens from acute and convalescent COVID-19 originated in the United States, Italy and Spain.

CDR1 and CDR2 from the germline V gene are SQVTM and ANQGSEA. V was clipped by 4 bases and J by 2 bases; unmatched bases: 10. The CDR3 spans 18 residues. In the authors' methods: Scientists estimated how many nucleated cells there were by amplifying reference gene primers. Sequencing used immunoSEQ multiplex PCR; TCRdb keeps in-frame clones, though not all of them. V, J and clone size derive from that table, while D and trimming were established from the DNA sequence. The repertoire consists of roughly 130,000 clones, with roughly 84% occurring once and the leading ten covering about an eighth. This rearrangement joins TRBV29-1 to TRBJ2-1, with 14 bases fitting TRBD2. The TCR comes from a woman aged 25 to 39 who had recovered from COVID-19. Sequenced sample: peripheral blood. The CDR3 sequence is CSVVGVTSGGAAYNEQFF. The CDR3 DNA is TGCAGCGTTGTTGGGGTGACTAGCGGGGGGGCCGCCTACAATGAGCAGTTCTTC.